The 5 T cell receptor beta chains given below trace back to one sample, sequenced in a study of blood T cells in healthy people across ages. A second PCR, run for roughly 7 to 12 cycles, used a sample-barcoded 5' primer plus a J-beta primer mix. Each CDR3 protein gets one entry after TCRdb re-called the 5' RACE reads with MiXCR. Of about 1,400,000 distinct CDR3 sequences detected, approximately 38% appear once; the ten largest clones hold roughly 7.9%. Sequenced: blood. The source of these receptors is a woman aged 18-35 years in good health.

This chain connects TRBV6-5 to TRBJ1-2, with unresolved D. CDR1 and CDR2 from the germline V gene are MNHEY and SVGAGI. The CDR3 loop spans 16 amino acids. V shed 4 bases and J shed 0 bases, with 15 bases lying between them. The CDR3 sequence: CASSSQTQAANYGYTF. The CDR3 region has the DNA TGTGCCAGCAGTTCTCAAACCCAGGCGGCTAACTATGGCTACACCTTC.

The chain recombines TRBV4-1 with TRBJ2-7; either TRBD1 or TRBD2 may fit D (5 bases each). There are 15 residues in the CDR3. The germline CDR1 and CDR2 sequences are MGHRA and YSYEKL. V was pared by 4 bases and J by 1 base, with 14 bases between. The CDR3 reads CASSLSQGESYEQYF. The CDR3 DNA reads TGCGCCAGCAGCCTAAGTCAAGGGGAGTCCTACGAGCAGTACTTC.

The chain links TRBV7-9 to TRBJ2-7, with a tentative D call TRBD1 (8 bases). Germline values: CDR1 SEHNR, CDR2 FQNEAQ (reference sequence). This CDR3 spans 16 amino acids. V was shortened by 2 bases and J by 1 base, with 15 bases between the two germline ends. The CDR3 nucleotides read TGTGCCAGCAGCTTACAGGGGGCTAGCGGATCCTACGAGCAGTACTTC. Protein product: CASSLQGASGSYEQYF.

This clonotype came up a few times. The CDR3 coding sequence is TGTGCCAGCAGCGGTTCCTTAGCGGGGGCGACAGATACGCAGTATTTT. Protein sequence: CASSGSLAGATDTQYF. The rearrangement joins TRBV9 to TRBJ2-3; 9 nucleotides agree with TRBD2. V lost 3 bases and J lost 3; bases outside the gene matches: 8. This CDR3 has 16 amino acids. CDR1 SGDLS and CDR2 YYNGEE come from the germline V gene.

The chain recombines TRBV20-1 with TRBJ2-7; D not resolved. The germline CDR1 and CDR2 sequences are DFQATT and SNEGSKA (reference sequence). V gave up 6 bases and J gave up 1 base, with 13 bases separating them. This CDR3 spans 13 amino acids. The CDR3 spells CSAPPPGSYEQYF. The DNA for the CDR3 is TGCAGTGCGCCCCCCCCCGGATCCTACGAGCAGTACTTC.